This is a list of T cell receptor beta chains from one sample in a study of T cells after yellow fever vaccination. TCRdb fed the 5' RACE reads into MiXCR, producing one record per CDR3 protein. The sample contains 50,000 or so distinct CDR3 sequences, less than 9% of which appear only once. The sample here was CD8+ T cells sorted from PBMCs, taken approximately 16 days after the first yellow fever vaccination. Every receptor here comes from a man younger than 30 who received the YFV17D yellow fever vaccine. CDR3s include the opening cysteine and the closing phenylalanine or tryptophan. A D gene is named only where the DNA matches it firmly. Size is omitted from some rows. Given values are once, few, many or a class for expanded clones.

v_call	d_call	j_call	clone_size	cdr3_aa	cdr3_nt
TRBV4-1	.	TRBJ2-1	many	CASSQAGHLYYNEQFF	TGCGCCAGCAGCCAAGCGGGACACCTGTATTACAATGAGCAGTTCTTC
TRBV11-2	TRBD2	TRBJ2-3	many	CASTTPVAGGTDTQYF	TGTGCCAGCACCACGCCCGTAGCGGGGGGCACAGATACGCAGTATTTT
TRBV4-1	.	TRBJ1-1	many	CASSLWQGHTEAFF	TGCGCCAGCAGCCTTTGGCAGGGGCACACTGAAGCTTTCTTT
TRBV7-9	.	TRBJ2-2	few	CASSLTDPNTGELFF	TGTGCCAGCAGCTTAACGGACCCTAACACCGGGGAGCTGTTTTTT
TRBV5-6	.	TRBJ2-1	.	CASSPGGRRREQFF	TGTGCCAGCAGCCCCGGGGGACGGCGCAGGGAACAGTTCTTC
TRBV29-1	TRBD1	TRBJ1-2	many	CSVAGGRGYTF	TGCAGCGTTGCAGGGGGACGGGGCTACACCTTC
TRBV27	TRBD1	TRBJ2-7	many	CASSRDSYEQYF	TGTGCCAGCAGCCGGGACAGCTACGAGCAGTACTTC
TRBV25-1	TRBD1	TRBJ1-2	many	CASTGTGDGYTF	TGTGCCAGCACCGGAACAGGGGACGGCTACACCTTC
TRBV19	.	TRBJ2-7	many	CASSMRNEQYF	TGTGCCAGTAGTATGAGAAACGAGCAGTACTTC
TRBV5-6	.	TRBJ2-3	.	CASSLYPGEPDTQYF	TGTGCCAGCAGCTTGTATCCGGGGGAGCCAGATACGCAGTATTTT
TRBV4-1	.	TRBJ1-5	many	CASSDSLGQPQHF	TGCGCCAGCAGCGACAGTTTAGGCCAGCCCCAGCATTTT
TRBV7-2	.	TRBJ2-2	many	CASSLDSYHTGELFF	TGTGCCAGCAGCTTAGATTCCTACCATACCGGGGAGCTGTTTTTT
TRBV5-1	.	TRBJ2-3	.	CASSLWGGVTDTQYF	TGCGCCAGCAGCTTGTGGGGCGGGGTCACAGATACGCAGTATTTT
TRBV30	.	TRBJ2-5	few	CAWSGGPGETQYF	TGTGCCTGGTCTGGCGGGCCCGGCGAGACCCAGTACTTC
TRBV5-5	.	TRBJ2-1	.	CASSPGLPSYNEQFF	TGTGCCAGCAGCCCGGGGCTGCCCTCCTACAATGAGCAGTTCTTC
TRBV9	.	TRBJ2-3	.	CASSVVSASNTDTQYF	TGTGCCAGCAGCGTAGTATCCGCCAGTAACACAGATACGCAGTATTTT
TRBV6-6	TRBD1	TRBJ2-1	.	CASSPFIYRISGRGSNEQFF	TGTGCCAGCAGCCCCTTTATATATAGGATTTCGGGCAGGGGGTCTAATGAGCAGTTCTTC
TRBV6-1	.	TRBJ1-4	.	CASSEWSGWNEKLFF	TGTGCCAGCAGTGAATGGTCGGGATGGAATGAAAAACTGTTTTTT
TRBV5-1	.	TRBJ1-2	many	CASSLSREGSGLINYGYTF	TGCGCCAGCAGCTTAAGTCGTGAAGGATCTGGGCTAATTAACTATGGCTACACCTTC
TRBV5-4	.	TRBJ2-5	many	CASSQEDQETQYF	TGTGCCAGCAGTCAGGAAGACCAAGAGACCCAGTACTTC
TRBV4-1	.	TRBJ2-3	many	CASSQDGTDTQYF	TGCGCCAGCAGCCAAGATGGGACAGATACGCAGTATTTT
TRBV5-1	.	TRBJ1-5	few	CASSPGDSNQPQHF	TGCGCCAGCAGCCCCGGAGATAGCAATCAGCCCCAGCATTTT
TRBV4-3	.	TRBJ2-5	many	CASSQKGTVQETQYF	TGCGCCAGCAGCCAGAAAGGGACTGTTCAAGAGACCCAGTACTTC
TRBV12-3/TRBV12-4	TRBD1	TRBJ1-1	many	CASSRGQGIGGAFF	TGTGCCAGCAGTCGGGGACAGGGAATTGGTGGAGCTTTCTTT
TRBV7-9	TRBD1	TRBJ1-3	.	CASSSPLGGISGNTIYF	TGTGCCAGCAGCTCGCCATTAGGGGGCATCTCTGGAAACACCATATATTTT
TRBV4-3	TRBD1	TRBJ1-1	many	CASSQSETGTGRAFF	TGCGCCAGCAGCCAATCAGAGACAGGGACCGGGCGAGCTTTCTTT
TRBV12-3/TRBV12-4	.	TRBJ2-7	many	CASSFRYEQYF	TGTGCCAGCAGTTTCCGGTACGAGCAGTACTTC
TRBV27	.	TRBJ1-1	many	CASQPGHRTEAFF	TGTGCCAGCCAACCGGGGCATCGGACTGAAGCTTTCTTT
TRBV7-9	TRBD2	TRBJ2-2	.	CASRRSTSGATGELFF	TGTGCCAGCAGACGCTCGACTAGCGGAGCCACCGGGGAGCTGTTTTTT
TRBV4-1	.	TRBJ1-2	many	CASSQAGTNRYGYTF	TGCGCCAGCAGCCAAGCCGGGACGAACCGCTATGGCTACACCTTC
TRBV5-1	.	TRBJ1-2	many	CASSFRSEGFYGYTF	TGCGCCAGCAGCTTTCGCTCGGAGGGATTCTATGGCTACACCTTC
TRBV20-1	.	TRBJ2-5	many	CSAETSHQETQYF	TGCAGTGCCGAGACAAGCCACCAAGAGACCCAGTACTTC
TRBV20-1	TRBD1	TRBJ2-1	many	CSARRQGAYNEQFF	TGCAGTGCTAGGCGGCAGGGGGCCTACAATGAGCAGTTCTTC
TRBV6-6	.	TRBJ1-1	many	CASRTGTGTEAFF	TGTGCCAGCAGGACCGGGACGGGTACTGAAGCTTTCTTT
TRBV28	.	TRBJ2-2	.	CASSLWVGELFF	TGTGCCAGCAGTTTATGGGTCGGGGAGCTGTTTTTT
TRBV7-9	TRBD1	TRBJ2-5	.	CASRSGQGENGETQYF	TGTGCCAGCAGGTCGGGACAGGGGGAGAATGGAGAGACCCAGTACTTC
TRBV10-3	.	TRBJ2-1	many	CAISESAGGYNEQFF	TGTGCCATCAGTGAGTCTGCGGGTGGGTACAATGAGCAGTTCTTC
TRBV20-1	.	TRBJ1-1	many	CSASGDPGGATEAFF	TGCAGTGCTAGCGGGGACCCGGGAGGCGCCACTGAAGCTTTCTTT
TRBV7-9	.	TRBJ2-3	many	CASSFWRGTSTDTQYF	TGTGCCAGCAGCTTTTGGCGGGGTACTAGCACAGATACGCAGTATTTT
TRBV5-1	TRBD1	TRBJ2-6	many	CASSLRDRESGANVLTF	TGCGCCAGCAGCTTACGGGACAGGGAAAGTGGGGCCAACGTCCTGACTTTC
TRBV27	.	TRBJ2-3	many	CASSLYGGGADTQYF	TGTGCCAGCAGTTTATATGGGGGGGGGGCGGATACGCAGTATTTT
TRBV6-2/TRBV6-3	.	TRBJ2-1	many	CASSYGRAPYNEQFF	TGTGCCAGCAGTTACGGGCGGGCCCCCTACAATGAGCAGTTCTTC
TRBV5-1	.	TRBJ2-3	many	CASSLSRVAPSTDTQYF	TGCGCCAGCAGCTTGTCCAGGGTAGCGCCTAGCACAGATACGCAGTATTTT
TRBV4-1	.	TRBJ2-7	many	CASRPTTSTSSYEQYF	TGCGCCAGCAGGCCTACAACTAGCACCAGCTCCTACGAGCAGTACTTC
TRBV20-1	TRBD2	TRBJ2-3	many	CSASPGLAGAPTDTQYF	TGCAGTGCTTCTCCGGGACTAGCGGGAGCCCCCACAGATACGCAGTATTTT
TRBV7-9	.	TRBJ2-5	many	CASSAGTTREEETQYF	TGTGCCAGCAGCGCTGGCACGACTAGAGAGGAAGAGACCCAGTACTTC
TRBV11-2	.	TRBJ2-3	few	CASSSTSDTQYF	TGTGCCAGCAGCTCGACTTCAGATACGCAGTATTTT
TRBV5-1	.	TRBJ2-2	few	CASRQAANTGELFF	TGCGCCAGCCGACAGGCCGCGAACACCGGGGAGCTGTTTTTT
TRBV9	TRBD2	TRBJ2-1	many	CASTYSGGENNEQFF	TGTGCCAGCACTTATAGCGGGGGGGAAAACAATGAGCAGTTCTTC
TRBV12-3/TRBV12-4	.	TRBJ2-1	many	CASSLNYNEQFF	TGTGCCAGCAGTTTGAACTACAATGAGCAGTTCTTC